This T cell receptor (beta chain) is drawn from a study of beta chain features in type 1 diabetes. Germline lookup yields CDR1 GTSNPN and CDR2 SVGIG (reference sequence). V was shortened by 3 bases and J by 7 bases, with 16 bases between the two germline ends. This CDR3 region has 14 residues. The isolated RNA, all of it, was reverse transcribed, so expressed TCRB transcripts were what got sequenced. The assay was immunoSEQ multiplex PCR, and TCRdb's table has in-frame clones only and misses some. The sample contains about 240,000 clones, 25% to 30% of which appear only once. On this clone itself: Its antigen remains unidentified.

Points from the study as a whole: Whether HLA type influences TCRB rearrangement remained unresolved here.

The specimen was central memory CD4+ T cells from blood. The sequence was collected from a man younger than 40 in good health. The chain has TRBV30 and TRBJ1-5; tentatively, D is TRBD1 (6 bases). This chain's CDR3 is CAWRPQGERQPQHF. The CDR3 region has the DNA TGTGCCTGGAGGCCACAGGGAGAGCGACAGCCCCAGCATTTT.